Listed below are T cell receptor beta chains from one sample, sequenced in a study of shared clonotypes between healthy human individuals. Clones were read by immunoSEQ multiplex PCR, and TCRdb kept only the in-frame ones, dropping some. The repertoire holds over a million clones, around 74% seen once, with 1.4% to 1.5% in the top ten. The sequenced material came from memory CD4+ T cells sorted from blood. Source of these receptors: a man aged 18 to 35 in good health. Each CDR3 is given with its conserved first and last residue. Fields, in order: J gene, V gene, clone size, D gene, CDR3 protein, CDR3 DNA. A D gene is named only where the DNA matches it firmly. Size tells how often a clone was seen (once, few, many) or the class of an expanded clone, and some rows leave it out.

J: TRBJ1-1
V: TRBV25-1
size: NA
D: TRBD1
CDR3: CASSETGGSRAFF
DNA: TGTGCCAGCAGTGAAACAGGGGGCAGTCGGGCTTTCTTT

J: TRBJ2-3
V: TRBV7-3
size: NA
D: NA
CDR3: CASSLDFTDTQYF
DNA: TGTGCCAGCAGCTTGGACTTTACAGATACGCAGTATTTT

J: TRBJ2-6
V: TRBV18
size: NA
D: NA
CDR3: CASSPARPSGANVLTF
DNA: TGTGCCAGCTCACCAGCACGGCCCTCTGGGGCCAACGTCCTGACTTTC

J: TRBJ2-2
V: TRBV28
size: NA
D: TRBD2
CDR3: CASSPWGGTGELFF
DNA: TGTGCCAGCAGTCCGTGGGGGGGGACCGGGGAGCTGTTTTTT

J: TRBJ2-2
V: TRBV7-9
size: NA
D: NA
CDR3: CASSLMLPANTGELFF
DNA: TGTGCCAGCAGCTTAATGTTGCCTGCGAACACCGGGGAGCTGTTTTTT

J: TRBJ1-2
V: TRBV6-5
size: once
D: NA
CDR3: CASSYKGPNYGYTF
DNA: TGTGCCAGCAGTTACAAAGGACCGAACTATGGCTACACCTTC

J: TRBJ2-1
V: TRBV5-1
size: NA
D: TRBD1
CDR3: CASSLDRVNEQFF
DNA: TGCGCCAGCAGCCTGGACAGGGTGAATGAGCAGTTCTTC

J: TRBJ1-3
V: TRBV11-3
size: NA
D: NA
CDR3: CASSLDSATGNTIYF
DNA: TGTGCCAGCAGCTTAGATTCTGCAACTGGAAACACCATATATTTT

J: TRBJ2-5
V: TRBV11-2
size: NA
D: NA
CDR3: CASSFSDQETQYF
DNA: TGTGCCAGCAGCTTTTCAGACCAAGAGACCCAGTACTTC

J: TRBJ2-1
V: TRBV2
size: NA
D: NA
CDR3: CASSGIVDNEQFF
DNA: TGTGCCAGCAGTGGGATCGTCGACAATGAGCAGTTCTTC

J: TRBJ2-2
V: TRBV5-4
size: NA
D: TRBD2
CDR3: CASSPGAGGRNTGELFF
DNA: TGTGCCAGCAGTCCGGGCGCGGGAGGGAGAAACACCGGGGAGCTGTTTTTT

J: TRBJ2-1
V: TRBV18
size: NA
D: TRBD2
CDR3: CASSPRSSGDYNEQFF
DNA: TGTGCCAGCTCACCACGGTCTAGCGGGGACTACAATGAGCAGTTCTTC

J: TRBJ2-2
V: TRBV19
size: NA
D: TRBD2
CDR3: CASSLRTRSNTGELFF
DNA: TGTGCCAGTAGTCTCAGGACTAGATCCAACACCGGGGAGCTGTTTTTT

J: TRBJ2-7
V: TRBV7-2
size: NA
D: NA
CDR3: CASSFGGAGAYEQYF
DNA: TGTGCCAGCAGCTTCGGGGGTGCGGGCGCCTACGAGCAGTACTTC

J: TRBJ2-5
V: TRBV5-4
size: NA
D: NA
CDR3: CAYEGSLETQYF
DNA: TGTGCCTACGAGGGGTCCTTGGAGACCCAGTACTTC

J: TRBJ2-6
V: TRBV18
size: NA
D: NA
CDR3: CASSPLTGNGANVLTF
DNA: TGTGCCAGCTCTCCACTTACAGGGAACGGGGCCAACGTCCTGACTTTC

J: TRBJ2-2
V: TRBV30
size: NA
D: NA
CDR3: CAWSPQLGELFF
DNA: TGTGCCTGGAGTCCTCAGCTTGGGGAGCTGTTTTTT

J: TRBJ1-2
V: TRBV5-6
size: NA
D: TRBD1
CDR3: CASSPGQGVYGYTF
DNA: TGTGCCAGCAGCCCGGGACAGGGCGTTTATGGCTACACCTTC

J: TRBJ2-4
V: TRBV5-1
size: NA
D: TRBD1
CDR3: CASSFGTVKNIQYF
DNA: TGCGCCAGCAGCTTCGGGACAGTTAAAAACATTCAGTACTTC

J: TRBJ1-2
V: TRBV28
size: NA
D: NA
CDR3: CASSSSQGPAYGYTF
DNA: TGTGCCAGCAGTTCCTCCCAGGGGCCTGCCTATGGCTACACCTTC

J: TRBJ1-2
V: TRBV7-9
size: NA
D: NA
CDR3: CASSLVSRGYTF
DNA: TGTGCCAGCAGCTTAGTCAGCCGGGGCTACACCTTC

J: TRBJ2-2
V: TRBV5-1
size: once
D: NA
CDR3: CASSFGQITGELFF
DNA: TGCGCCAGCAGCTTCGGACAGATCACCGGGGAGCTGTTTTTT

J: TRBJ1-6
V: TRBV10-1
size: NA
D: TRBD1
CDR3: CASSADRDVSPLHF
DNA: TGCGCCAGCAGTGCGGACAGGGATGTCTCACCCCTCCACTTT

J: TRBJ2-7
V: TRBV10-3
size: NA
D: NA
CDR3: CAINRGGDSYEQYF
DNA: TGTGCCATCAATCGCGGGGGCGATTCGTACGAGCAGTACTTC

J: TRBJ1-2
V: TRBV19
size: NA
D: NA
CDR3: CASRKTEGYGYTF
DNA: TGTGCCAGTAGGAAGACAGAGGGGTATGGCTACACCTTC

J: TRBJ2-7
V: TRBV6-5
size: NA
D: NA
CDR3: CASSYSNGHSYEQYF
DNA: TGTGCCAGCAGTTACTCGAACGGGCACTCCTACGAGCAGTACTTC

J: TRBJ2-5
V: TRBV6-1
size: NA
D: NA
CDR3: CASNLYRQETQYF
DNA: TGTGCCAGCAATCTGTACCGACAAGAGACCCAGTACTTC

J: TRBJ2-7
V: TRBV30
size: few
D: TRBD1
CDR3: CAWSVRGGGQGSEQYF
DNA: TGTGCCTGGAGTGTAAGAGGGGGGGGACAGGGCTCCGAGCAGTACTTC

J: TRBJ1-6
V: TRBV21-1
size: NA
D: NA
CDR3: CASSRIPGPYNSPLHF
DNA: TGTGCCAGCAGCAGAATACCGGGACCCTATAATTCACCCCTCCACTTT

J: TRBJ1-6
V: TRBV6-1
size: few
D: NA
CDR3: CASSLTIDSPLHF
DNA: TGTGCCAGCAGTTTGACTATCGATTCACCCCTCCACTTT

J: TRBJ1-2
V: TRBV7-8
size: NA
D: TRBD1
CDR3: CASSFDRGLGYTF
DNA: TGTGCCAGCAGCTTCGACAGGGGATTGGGCTACACCTTC

J: TRBJ2-2
V: TRBV7-6
size: NA
D: TRBD1
CDR3: CASSLRGGLGTGELFF
DNA: TGTGCCAGCAGCCTGAGAGGGGGCCTGGGAACCGGGGAGCTGTTTTTT

J: TRBJ1-2
V: TRBV6-4
size: NA
D: NA
CDR3: CASSVGGSNYGYTF
DNA: TGTGCCAGCAGCGTTGGAGGGAGCAACTATGGCTACACCTTC

J: TRBJ1-2
V: TRBV5-1
size: NA
D: NA
CDR3: CASSSGGGRYGYTF
DNA: TGCGCCAGCAGCTCTGGGGGCGGTCGTTATGGCTACACCTTC

J: TRBJ1-1
V: TRBV5-6
size: NA
D: NA
CDR3: CASSSYGALGGTEAFF
DNA: TGTGCCAGCAGCTCCTACGGGGCGCTGGGAGGCACTGAAGCTTTCTTT

J: TRBJ2-7
V: TRBV28
size: NA
D: NA
CDR3: CASSSRQTEQYF
DNA: TGTGCCAGCAGTTCCCGACAGACCGAGCAGTACTTC

J: TRBJ1-4
V: TRBV7-9
size: NA
D: NA
CDR3: CASSLEGRLHEKLFF
DNA: TGTGCCAGCAGCTTAGAGGGCCGTTTACATGAAAAACTGTTTTTT